Listed below are T cell receptor beta chains from one sample, sequenced in a study of OX40 agonist ivuxolimab in advanced cancers. Sequencing was performed with immunoSEQ multiplex PCR; in TCRdb, only in-frame clones are kept and a portion is missing. The sample consists of 62,000 or so clones, about 89% of them appearing once. The sequenced sample was CD4+ or CD8+ T cells sorted from blood, obtained in a trial of the OX40 agonist ivuxolimab. The source of these receptors is an adult with an advanced solid tumor such as melanoma, head and neck, liver or kidney cancer. The CDR3 runs from the conserved cysteine through the conserved F or W. A D gene is named only where the DNA matches it firmly. For some rows the clone size is stated as once, few or many, or as a class when expanded; others skip it.

length,V,D,J,size,CDR3,DNA
13,TRBV25-1,.,TRBJ2-6,few,CASVLSGANVLTF,TGTGCCAGCGTACTATCTGGGGCCAACGTCCTGACTTTC
14,TRBV9,TRBD1,TRBJ2-7,.,CASSARGQGAEQYF,TGTGCCAGCAGCGCTCGCGGACAGGGTGCCGAGCAGTACTTC
14,TRBV5-4,TRBD1,TRBJ2-7,.,CASSFWDRGTEQYF,TGTGCCAGCAGCTTTTGGGACAGGGGAACAGAGCAGTACTTC
14,TRBV11-2,.,TRBJ2-7,.,CASSPLDRSYEQYF,TGTGCCAGCAGCCCCTTGGACAGATCCTACGAGCAGTACTTC
14,TRBV7-3,.,TRBJ2-7,.,CASSTGPADHEQYF,TGTGCCAGCAGCACCGGCCCCGCCGACCACGAGCAGTACTTC
16,TRBV7-2,.,TRBJ2-1,.,CASSLRGAPLSNEQFF,TGTGCCAGCAGCTTAAGAGGGGCCCCCTTAAGCAATGAGCAGTTCTTC
14,TRBV6-5,.,TRBJ2-2,.,CASRERLSVGELFF,TGTGCCAGCAGGGAACGCCTATCTGTCGGGGAGCTGTTTTTT
15,TRBV15,.,TRBJ1-4,.,CATSPGAATNEKLFF,TGTGCCACCAGCCCAGGGGCAGCAACTAATGAAAAACTGTTTTTT
14,TRBV5-5,.,TRBJ1-4,.,CASSQGTSGEKLFF,TGTGCCAGCAGCCAGGGGACCTCTGGGGAAAAACTGTTTTTT
16,TRBV5-6,TRBD1,TRBJ1-2,.,CASSRRPGQGDRGYTF,TGTGCCAGCAGCCGTCGACCGGGACAGGGGGATCGTGGCTACACCTTC
17,TRBV9,TRBD2,TRBJ2-2,few,CASSVVSRGMNTGELFF,TGTGCCAGCAGCGTAGTATCGCGGGGGATGAACACCGGGGAGCTGTTTTTT
13,TRBV5-1,.,TRBJ1-5,.,CASSRDSNQPQHF,TGCGCCAGCAGTCGGGACAGCAATCAGCCCCAGCATTTT
14,TRBV5-4,.,TRBJ1-6,.,CASTHGGPRAPLHF,TGTGCCAGCACCCATGGGGGACCCCGGGCACCCCTCCACTTT
18,TRBV19,.,TRBJ1-1,.,CASNPRPPHQGVLTEAFF,TGTGCCAGTAACCCGCGCCCCCCACATCAAGGGGTACTCACTGAAGCTTTCTTT
13,TRBV6-1,.,TRBJ2-2,.,CASLEIHTGELFF,TGTGCCAGCCTAGAAATCCACACCGGGGAGCTGTTTTTT
15,TRBV9,TRBD1,TRBJ1-2,.,CASSPHGQGEDGYTF,TGTGCCAGCAGCCCCCACGGACAGGGGGAGGATGGCTACACCTTC
14,TRBV6-6,TRBD1,TRBJ1-2,once,CASSRQGPNYGYTF,TGTGCCAGCAGCCGACAGGGACCCAACTATGGCTACACCTTC
14,TRBV28,.,TRBJ2-7,.,CASSLVDGSYEQYF,TGTGCCAGCAGTTTAGTAGATGGCTCCTACGAGCAGTACTTC
16,TRBV5-5,TRBD2,TRBJ2-3,.,CASSPGGGGGGDTQYF,TGTGCCAGCAGCCCAGGTGGCGGGGGAGGTGGGGATACGCAGTATTTT
13,TRBV6-1,.,TRBJ1-2,.,CASSEEGRYGYTF,TGTGCCAGCAGTGAAGAGGGGCGATATGGCTACACCTTC
15,TRBV5-4,.,TRBJ2-3,.,CASSFPNRGRDTQYF,TGTGCCAGCAGCTTCCCAAACCGGGGGAGGGATACGCAGTATTTT
16,TRBV7-8,.,TRBJ1-5,.,CASSPGQGRGDQPQHF,TGTGCCAGCAGCCCCGGCCAGGGGCGAGGTGATCAGCCCCAGCATTTT
14,TRBV18,.,TRBJ2-7,.,CASSPSIGQNEQYF,TGTGCCAGCTCACCGTCAATTGGACAAAACGAGCAGTACTTC
15,TRBV19,TRBD1,TRBJ1-1,.,CASSRGTGGPPEAFF,TGTGCCAGTAGTAGGGGGACAGGGGGTCCGCCTGAAGCTTTCTTT
15,TRBV11-2,TRBD1,TRBJ1-6,.,CASSPGTGGSSPLHF,TGTGCCAGCAGCCCCGGGACAGGGGGATCCTCACCCCTCCACTTT
17,TRBV5-4,TRBD2,TRBJ2-1,.,CASSVGLAGGYYNEQFF,TGTGCCAGCAGCGTCGGACTAGCGGGAGGCTACTACAATGAGCAGTTCTTC
15,TRBV6-5,.,TRBJ2-4,.,CASSPRQLAKNIQYF,TGTGCCAGCAGTCCAAGACAGCTAGCCAAAAACATTCAGTACTTC
14,TRBV27,.,TRBJ1-1,.,CASSLRVSSTEAFF,TGTGCCAGCAGTCTCAGGGTTTCTAGCACTGAAGCTTTCTTT
16,TRBV5-5,.,TRBJ1-2,.,CASSLARTGPFYGYTF,TGTGCCAGCAGCTTGGCCCGGACGGGACCTTTCTATGGCTACACCTTC
16,TRBV7-2,TRBD1,TRBJ1-2,.,CASSQDRVSLNYGYTF,TGTGCCAGCAGCCAAGACAGGGTTTCCCTCAACTATGGCTACACCTTC
14,TRBV5-1,TRBD1,TRBJ1-6,.,CASSSTGQNSPLHF,TGCGCCAGCAGCTCGACAGGGCAAAATTCACCCCTCCACTTT
16,TRBV19,TRBD1,TRBJ1-5,few,CASIPRDRGPNQPQHF,TGTGCCAGCATTCCCCGGGACAGGGGCCCTAATCAGCCCCAGCATTTT
15,TRBV7-6,TRBD2,TRBJ2-2,.,CASTSLAGNTGELFF,TGTGCCAGCACGAGTCTAGCGGGGAACACCGGGGAGCTGTTTTTT
16,TRBV7-9,.,TRBJ2-3,.,CASSLARPTSTDTQYF,TGTGCCAGCAGCTTAGCAAGGCCCACTAGCACAGATACGCAGTATTTT
11,TRBV25-1,.,TRBJ2-1,.,CASSEWVEQFF,TGTGCCAGCAGTGAATGGGTCGAGCAGTTCTTC
17,TRBV7-8,TRBD2,TRBJ2-3,.,CASSSPPGGGKRDTQYF,TGTGCCAGCAGCTCCCCCCCGGGGGGGGGAAAGAGAGATACGCAGTATTTT